The 32 T cell receptor beta chains in this list originate from one sample, sequenced in a study of human T cells and chemical hapten exposure. In TCRdb, the RACE reads were re-called with MiXCR into one record per CDR3 protein. Here the sample spans 95,000 to 150,000 distinct CDR3 sequences, roughly 12% being singletons. Time point here: pre-sensitization, week 0. Stated treatment: therapeutic diphenylcyclopropenone sensitization with weekly scalp DPC. Sequenced here: whole blood, sampled in connection with sensitization to the hapten diphenylcyclopropenone (DPC). These receptors originate from a woman aged 18-29 years with alopecia areata. Some clones in this sample may be carry-over from other donors' samples.

This clonotype was seen a handful of times. The chain combines TRBV11-2 with TRBJ1-2, with D uncertain. The V gene's germline CDR1 is SGHAT and CDR2 FQNNGV. The CDR3 runs 16 residues. V lost 1 base and J lost 2, with 14 bases in between. DNA for the CDR3: TGTGCCAGCAGCTTAGTCGGTGTCAGGACCAACTATGGCTACACCTTC. Its protein is CASSLVGVRTNYGYTF. Full variable domain (remainder filled in from reference TRBV11-2 and TRBJ1-2): EAGVAQSPRYKIIEKRQSVAFWCNPISGHATLYWYQQILGQGPKLLIQFQNNGVVDDSQLPKDRFSAERLKGVDSTLKIQPAKLEDSAVYLCASSLVGVRTNYGYTFGSGTRLTVV.

The rearrangement links TRBV7-2 to TRBJ1-5, with 7 nucleotides matching TRBD1. The J segment lost 0 bases and the V segment lost 6 bases, leaving 5 bases of the junction unmatched. Per germline, CDR1 SGHTA and CDR2 FQGNSA. The CDR3 has 15 residues. The CDR3 sequence: CASRQQGSSNQPQHF. For the CDR3, the DNA is TGTGCCAGCAGACAACAGGGGAGTAGCAATCAGCCCCAGCATTTT.

Only a few counts were recorded for this clonotype. The rearrangement uses TRBV5-1 and TRBJ2-2; D remains ambiguous. V shed 2 bases and J shed 1 base, with 9 bases lying between them. The CDR3 runs 15 residues. Germline V gene sequence: CDR1 SGHRS, CDR2 YFSETQ. The CDR3 DNA reads TGCGCCAGCAGCTTAACGGCCGTGAACACCGGGGAGCTGTTTTTT. This translates into CASSLTAVNTGELFF. The full variable domain, rest sourced from reference TRBV5-1 and TRBJ2-2, is KAGVTQTPRYLIKTRGQQVTLSCSPISGHRSVSWYQQTPGQGLQFLFEYFSETQRNKGNFPGRFSGRQFSNSRSEMNVSTLELGDSALYLCASSLTAVNTGELFFGEGSRLTVL.

This rearrangement joins TRBV7-9 to TRBJ1-1; D possibly corresponds to TRBD1 (5 bases). CDR1 and CDR2 (germline): SEHNR, FQNEAQ (reference sequence). The CDR3 is made up of 14 amino acids. The V end lost 2 bases, the J end lost 4 bases, and 11 bases lay between the germline ends. CDR3 sequence: CASSLTRVVTEAFF. DNA of the CDR3: TGTGCCAGCAGCTTAACCAGGGTAGTCACTGAAGCTTTCTTT.

This sequence joins TRBV5-1 and TRBJ2-1, with TRBD2 matching over 9 bases. The V gene's germline CDR1 is SGHRS and CDR2 YFSETQ. The J segment lost 1 base and the V segment lost 0 bases, leaving 5 bases of the junction unmatched. CDR3 length: 17 residues. CDR3 coding DNA: TGCGCCAGCAGCTTGGTTCCTAGCGGGGCTTCCTACAATGAGCAGTTCTTC. As protein: CASSLVPSGASYNEQFF. Looking up the rest from reference TRBV5-1 and TRBJ2-1 gives the full variable domain: KAGVTQTPRYLIKTRGQQVTLSCSPISGHRSVSWYQQTPGQGLQFLFEYFSETQRNKGNFPGRFSGRQFSNSRSEMNVSTLELGDSALYLCASSLVPSGASYNEQFFGPGTRLTVL.

This clonotype was seen only a few times. Written as DNA, the CDR3 is TGCGCCAGCAGCTTAGGGGGGGCCAGGTCCTACGAGCAGTACTTC. Residues: CASSLGGARSYEQYF. The chain employs TRBV5-1 and TRBJ2-7; D might be TRBD2 (7 bases). The V end was cut by 2 bases, the J end by 1 base, with 13 bases between. The CDR3 is 15 amino acids. Germline CDR1 reads SGHRS; CDR2 reads YFSETQ.

This sequence joins TRBV6-5 and TRBJ1-6; D perhaps matches TRBD1 (6 bases). Per germline, CDR1 MNHEY and CDR2 SVGAGI. Trimming left V 3 bases short and J 2 bases short, with 23 bases between. This CDR3 region has 20 residues. The DNA of the CDR3 is TGTGCCAGCAGTTATAGGTTTCACCCAGGGGATCTTACCTATAATTCACCCCTCCACTTT. Translating gives CASSYRFHPGDLTYNSPLHF.

This clonotype was observed a handful of times. The chain is built from TRBV27 and TRBJ2-7; no clear D gene. CDR3 size: 16 residues. V was pared by 5 bases and J by 0 bases, with 17 bases between. Germline assignment: CDR1 MNHEY and CDR2 SMNVEV (reference sequence). CDR3 sequence (DNA): TGTGCCAGCAGTCCACTGCTGGCCAGGCGCTCCTACGAGCAGTACTTC. The encoded protein is CASSPLLARRSYEQYF.

The CDR3 here is CASSKGTAKTYGYTF. CDR3 DNA: TGTGCCAGCAGTAAGGGGACCGCTAAGACGTATGGCTACACCTTC. This sequence joins TRBV2 and TRBJ1-2, with D possibly being TRBD1 (5 bases). V shed 5 bases and J shed 5 bases, with 18 bases lying between them. This CDR3 comprises 15 residues. Per the germline V gene, CDR1 is SNHLY and CDR2 is FYNNEI.

The rearrangement links TRBV7-9 to TRBJ2-2, with D possibly being TRBD1 (5 bases). Germline values: CDR1 SEHNR, CDR2 FQNEAQ (reference sequence). The CDR3 is 15 residues long. The V end lost 6 bases, the J end lost 5 bases, and 16 bases lay between the germline ends. CDR3 in DNA: TGTGCCAGCAGGCAATCAGGGTTGAAGACCGGGGAGCTGTTTTTT. This gives the protein CASRQSGLKTGELFF.

There are many counts of this clonotype. The rearrangement links TRBV6-2 or TRBV6-3 to TRBJ1-2; perhaps TRBD1 as D (5 bases). The V end was cut by 4 bases, the J end by 4 bases, with 13 bases between. The CDR3 totals 14 residues. Germline-derived CDR1 and CDR2 are MNHEY and SVGEGT. The CDR3 region has the DNA TGTGCCAGCAGTTGGGACCCCAAGCCCTATGGCTACACCTTC. It is translated as CASSWDPKPYGYTF.

This clonotype was observed at least ten times. The chain couples TRBV7-8 to TRBJ2-5; 8 bases agree with TRBD2. After removal of 5 bases from V and 1 base from J, the junction contained 12 bases not matched to a gene. CDR3 length equals 17 residues. The germline CDR1 and CDR2 sequences are SGHVS and FQNEAQ. CDR3 in amino acids: CASSLVMGRGAQETQYF. In DNA, the CDR3 is TGTGCCAGCAGCCTCGTGATGGGGCGGGGGGCCCAAGAGACCCAGTACTTC.

The chain uses TRBV15 and TRBJ1-1; unclear D gene. V was shortened by 9 bases and J by 3 bases, with 11 bases between the two germline ends. CDR1 LNHNV and CDR2 YYDKDF come from the germline V gene (reference sequence). The CDR3 sequence is 12 residues long. The CDR3 region is CATTDGHTEAFF. CDR3 DNA sequence: TGTGCCACTACGGACGGGCACACTGAAGCTTTCTTT.

This clonotype was counted a few times. V and J are TRBV4-2 and TRBJ2-5; 16 bases line up with TRBD2. Trimming took 1 base from V and 2 from J; bases not matched to a gene: 1. CDR3 length: 17 amino acids. Germline-derived CDR1 and CDR2 are LGHNA and YNFKEQ. The CDR3 loop reads CASSQAGLAGGQETQYF. The CDR3 nucleotides read TGTGCCAGCAGCCAAGCGGGACTAGCGGGGGGGCAAGAGACCCAGTACTTC.

This clonotype occurred a few times. The chain recombines TRBV7-8 with TRBJ1-5; no clear D gene. CDR1 and CDR2 (germline): SGHVS, FQNEAQ. Between the trimmed V and J ends, which lost 5 bases and 3 bases, there was a span of 5 bases. This CDR3 spans 12 amino acids. CDR3 region: CASSKPNQPQHF. The CDR3 region has the DNA TGTGCCAGCAGCAAACCCAATCAGCCCCAGCATTTT.

This clonotype appeared many times. Germline and junction disagree at one end, which may indicate a read error. The rearrangement joins TRBV5-1 to TRBJ1-1, with TRBD1 as a possible D gene (5 bases). The CDR3 runs to 13 residues. Germline V gene data show CDR1 as SGHRS and CDR2 as YFSETQ. The CDR3 loop is CASSLDGGTEAFF. In DNA, the CDR3 is TGTGCCAGCAGCTTAGACGGGGGGACTGAAGCTTTCTTT.

This clonotype was seen a few times. The genes are TRBV12-3 or TRBV12-4 and TRBJ2-3; no firm D call. Trimming removed 1 base from V and 4 bases from J, with 6 bases in between. This CDR3 region has 13 residues. CDR3 residues: CASSLGVPDTQYF. Here the CDR3 DNA reads TGTGCCAGCAGTTTAGGGGTTCCAGATACGCAGTATTTT.

The CDR3 bases are TGTGCCAGCAGCCAGGGGACTATAGAGGACATTCAGTACTTC. This translates into CASSQGTIEDIQYF. The chain recombines TRBV9 with TRBJ2-4, with D perhaps TRBD2 (7 bases). The CDR3 is 14 residues long. In germline, CDR1 is SGDLS, CDR2 YYNGEE. Trimming stripped 4 bases from V and 8 bases from J, with 16 bases between.

Points on this clonotype: The junction differs from germline at one of its ends, possibly a read error. The rearrangement links TRBV20-1 to TRBJ1-2, with TRBD1 matching over 7 bases. The CDR3 spans 12 residues. Germline CDR1 DFQATT, CDR2 SNEGSKA (reference sequence). CDR3 residues: CTLDRANYGYTF. The CDR3 coding sequence is TGTACACTTGACAGGGCTAACTATGGCTACACCTTC.

This clonotype was seen repeatedly, ten times or more. The rearrangement links TRBV7-2 to TRBJ1-5, with a weak D call TRBD1 (5 bases). This CDR3 comprises 15 residues. Germline CDR1 is SGHTA and CDR2 is FQGNSA. The V and J ends lost 2 bases and 3 bases respectively, with 11 bases between them. CDR3 coding DNA: TGTGCCAGCAGCTTACGGTTGGGGCCCAATCAGCCCCAGCATTTT. Protein product: CASSLRLGPNQPQHF.

This clonotype was counted ten times or more. The gene calls are TRBV21-1 and TRBJ1-5. TRBV21-1 is reported as a pseudogene. This CDR3 spans 14 amino acids. This chain's CDR3 is CASSNGGEDQPQHF. CDR3 nucleotides: TGTGCCAGCAGCAACGGAGGGGAGGATCAGCCCCAGCATTTT.

This clonotype was detected ten times or more. The chain recombines TRBV4-3 with TRBJ1-2, with D possibly being TRBD1 (5 bases). CDR1 and CDR2 from the germline V gene are LGHNA and YSLEER. Trimming stripped 3 bases from V and 4 bases from J, with 9 bases between. The CDR3 is 13 residues long. The CDR3 is CASSQTAAYGYTF. In nucleotides, the CDR3 is TGCGCCAGCAGCCAGACAGCGGCCTATGGCTACACCTTC.

This clonotype was counted a few times. The chain is built from TRBV3-1 and TRBJ2-1; possibly TRBD2 for D (6 bases). This CDR3 contains 13 residues. Looked up from germline, CDR1 is LGHDT and CDR2 is YNNKEL (reference sequence). The V and J ends lost 1 base and 12 bases respectively, with 13 bases between them. CDR3 amino acids: CASSQVWRGGQFF. The CDR3 nucleotides read TGTGCCAGCAGCCAAGTGTGGCGGGGCGGGCAGTTCTTC.

The chain carries TRBV24-1 and TRBJ1-1; D is uncertain. Germline V gives CDR1 KGHDR, CDR2 SFDVKD. The CDR3 is 14 residues long. The V gene lost 2 bases and the J gene lost 1 base, with 7 bases spanning the gap. The CDR3 region is CATSDSPPNTEAFF. DNA of the CDR3: TGTGCCACCAGTGATTCCCCTCCGAACACTGAAGCTTTCTTT.

V and J are TRBV19 and TRBJ2-5; 11 positions match TRBD2. Unmatched junction bases numbered 6, after V lost 7 bases and J lost 2 bases. The CDR3 is made up of 15 amino acids. In germline, CDR1 is LNHDA, CDR2 SQIVND (reference sequence). DNA for the CDR3: TGTGCCAGTACCCCCGGGACTAGCGGACAAGAGACCCAGTACTTC. This translates into CASTPGTSGQETQYF.

This clonotype appeared a few times. V usage is TRBV7-9 and J usage is TRBJ2-5, with 10 bases fitting TRBD2. The V segment lost 3 bases and the J segment 3 bases; nucleotides outside the gene matches: 1. The CDR3 has 14 residues. Germline V gene data show CDR1 as SEHNR and CDR2 as FQNEAQ (reference sequence). The CDR3 nucleotides read TGTGCCAGCAGCTTTCTAGCGGGGGAAGAGACCCAGTACTTC. Amino acid sequence: CASSFLAGEETQYF.

Many counts were recorded for this clonotype. The chain combines TRBV4-3 with TRBJ1-5; a weak D match, TRBD1 (6 bases). Looked up from germline, CDR1 is LGHNA and CDR2 is YSLEER. The CDR3 totals 15 residues. The germline V and J ends were trimmed by 4 bases and 0 bases, with 10 bases remaining between them. This chain's CDR3 is CASSPGQYSNQPQHF. DNA of the CDR3: TGCGCCAGCAGCCCCGGACAGTATAGCAATCAGCCCCAGCATTTT.

This clonotype was seen at least ten times. The CDR3 protein is CASRDESRGRYGYTF. The CDR3 coding sequence is TGTGCCAGCAGGGATGAATCCAGGGGGAGATATGGCTACACCTTC. The chain employs TRBV6-4 and TRBJ1-2; 7 nucleotides match TRBD1. V lost 6 bases, J lost 5 bases, and 12 bases stayed unmatched. The CDR3 loop spans 15 amino acids. Per the germline V gene, CDR1 is MRHNA and CDR2 is SNTAGT.

This clonotype was detected ten times or more. The genes are TRBV20-1 and TRBJ2-7; tentative D call: TRBD1 (6 bases). The CDR3 spans 13 residues. CDR1 is DFQATT, CDR2 SNEGSKA, per germline (reference sequence). V lost 4 bases and J 5 bases, leaving 15 bases between the germline ends. CDR3 sequence: CSAIQPGANEQYF. The CDR3 DNA sequence: TGCAGTGCTATTCAACCAGGGGCGAACGAGCAGTACTTC.

V is TRBV15 and J is TRBJ2-7; no reliable D call. Germline CDR1 reads LNHNV; CDR2 reads YYDKDF (reference sequence). Trimming shortened V by 0 bases and J by 7 bases, and 10 bases separated the two germline ends. This CDR3 has 13 amino acids. CDR3 in amino acids: CATSRDRGGEQYF. Written as DNA, the CDR3 is TGTGCCACCAGCAGAGATCGCGGCGGAGAGCAGTACTTC. Full variable domain (rest looked up from reference TRBV15 and TRBJ2-7): DAMVIQNPRYQVTQFGKPVTLSCSQTLNHNVMYWYQQKSSQAPKLLFHYYDKDFNNEADTPDNFQSRRPNTSFCFLDIRSPGLGDTAMYLCATSRDRGGEQYFGPGTRLTVT.

A remark on this clonotype: The CDR3 does not end in the conserved phenylalanine or tryptophan, so this is likely a read error. V and J are TRBV4-1 and TRBJ2-1, with 8 bases identical to TRBD2. Per germline, CDR1 MGHRA and CDR2 YSYEKL. Trimming took 0 bases from V and 0 from J; bases not matched to a gene: 10. This CDR3 region has 19 residues. This chain's CDR3 is CASSQDRLAGQSSYNEQFS. CDR3 DNA sequence: TGCGCCAGCAGCCAAGATCGGCTAGCGGGTCAGAGCTCCTACAATGAGCAGTTCTCC.

The V call is TRBV27, the J call TRBJ2-5; D is undetermined. The CDR3 is made up of 13 amino acids. Germline-derived CDR1 and CDR2 are MNHEY and SMNVEV (reference sequence). V lost 1 base and J lost 4, with 7 bases in between. CDR3 in DNA: TGTGCCAGCAGTTTATTCCTGGGAGAGACCCAGTACTTC. Protein sequence: CASSLFLGETQYF.